Listed below are T cell receptor beta chains from one sample, sequenced in a study of blood T cell repertoires in COVID-19. The repertoire was sequenced with immunoSEQ multiplex PCR; TCRdb's copy has only in-frame clones and lacks some. The repertoire holds approximately 300,000 clones, with around nine tenths as singletons. Sequencing input: PBMCs or T cells enriched from blood (not recorded which). The receptors were gathered from a woman aged 18-29 years who had recovered from COVID-19. CDR3s include the opening cysteine and the closing phenylalanine or tryptophan. Fields, in order: clone size, V gene, D gene, J gene, CDR3 protein, CDR3 DNA. A D gene is named only where the DNA matches it firmly. Not all rows give a size; the values are once, few, many and, for expanded clones, a class.

abundance: -
v_gene: TRBV9
d_gene: -
j_gene: TRBJ1-4
CDR3aa: CASSVGAANEKLFF
CDR3nt: TGTGCCAGCAGCGTAGGTGCAGCTAATGAAAAACTGTTTTTT

abundance: many
v_gene: TRBV3-1/TRBV3-2
d_gene: TRBD2
j_gene: TRBJ2-7
CDR3aa: CASSQDIAGVRYF
CDR3nt: TGTGCCAGCAGCCAAGATATAGCGGGAGTAAGGTACTTC

abundance: once
v_gene: TRBV11-3
d_gene: -
j_gene: TRBJ1-2
CDR3aa: CASSSNPGVGYGYTF
CDR3nt: TGTGCCAGCAGCTCCAACCCGGGGGTAGGATATGGCTACACCTTC

abundance: -
v_gene: TRBV28
d_gene: -
j_gene: TRBJ2-7
CDR3aa: CASSSPLLAYEQYF
CDR3nt: TGTGCCAGCAGCTCCCCCTTACTCGCCTACGAGCAGTACTTC

abundance: few
v_gene: TRBV12-3/TRBV12-4
d_gene: -
j_gene: TRBJ1-6
CDR3aa: CASSRGGSPLHF
CDR3nt: TGTGCCAGCAGTCGGGGTGGGTCACCCCTCCACTTT

abundance: -
v_gene: TRBV30
d_gene: -
j_gene: TRBJ1-2
CDR3aa: CACLYSGRASDYTF
CDR3nt: TGTGCCTGCTTATACTCGGGTAGAGCCTCCGACTACACCTTC

abundance: -
v_gene: TRBV19
d_gene: TRBD2
j_gene: TRBJ2-1
CDR3aa: CASSRPSGSINEQFF
CDR3nt: TGTGCCAGTAGTCGTCCTAGCGGGAGTATTAATGAGCAGTTCTTC

abundance: -
v_gene: TRBV12-5
d_gene: -
j_gene: TRBJ2-2
CDR3aa: CASGLVLGLQGFPGELFF
CDR3nt: TGTGCTAGTGGTTTGGTTTTGGGTCTACAGGGTTTCCCCGGGGAGCTGTTTTTT

abundance: -
v_gene: TRBV23-1
d_gene: -
j_gene: TRBJ1-2
CDR3aa: CASSQWVGSGYTF
CDR3nt: TGCGCCAGCAGTCAATGGGTAGGGAGCGGCTACACCTTC

abundance: -
v_gene: TRBV7-2
d_gene: TRBD2
j_gene: TRBJ2-4
CDR3aa: CASSPTSGGKNIQYF
CDR3nt: TGTGCCAGCAGCCCGACTAGCGGGGGGAAAAACATTCAGTACTTC